This is a list of T cell receptor beta chains from one sample in a study of blood T cell repertoires in COVID-19. Assay: immunoSEQ multiplex PCR; the TCRdb copy retains only in-frame clones and omits some. Of approximately 24,000 clones listed, 89% are singletons. Sample: peripheral blood. These receptors were taken from a human donor in a cohort sampled during active COVID-19. The CDR3 runs from the conserved cysteine through the conserved F or W. Fields, in order: V gene, D gene, clone size, CDR3 length, J gene, CDR3 protein, CDR3 DNA. A D gene is named only where the DNA matches it firmly. A row's size may be missing; if present it is once, few, many or a size class.

V: TRBV5-6
D: .
size: .
length: 13
J: TRBJ2-7
CDR3: CASSLSDEGEQYF
DNA: TGTGCCAGCAGCTTGTCCGACGAGGGCGAGCAGTACTTC

V: TRBV4-2
D: .
size: .
length: 15
J: TRBJ1-2
CDR3: CASSQGRQEGYGYTF
DNA: TGTGCCAGCAGCCAAGGTCGACAGGAAGGTTATGGCTACACCTTC

V: TRBV19
D: TRBD1
size: .
length: 16
J: TRBJ1-1
CDR3: CASSAGGQLMNTEAFF
DNA: TGTGCCAGTAGTGCCGGGGGACAGTTAATGAACACTGAAGCTTTCTTT

V: TRBV5-4
D: .
size: .
length: 13
J: TRBJ2-3
CDR3: CASSPLSTDTQYF
DNA: TGTGCCAGCAGCCCCTTGAGCACAGATACGCAGTATTTT

V: TRBV28
D: .
size: .
length: 14
J: TRBJ1-1
CDR3: CASSPGTKNTEAFF
DNA: TGTGCCAGCAGTCCCGGGACAAAAAACACTGAAGCTTTCTTT

V: TRBV6-1
D: .
size: .
length: 15
J: TRBJ1-1
CDR3: CASSEARAGDTEAFF
DNA: TGTGCCAGCAGTGAAGCCCGGGCGGGGGACACTGAAGCTTTCTTT

V: TRBV10-3
D: TRBD2
size: .
length: 15
J: TRBJ2-3
CDR3: CAISEASGSADTQYF
DNA: TGTGCCATCAGTGAGGCTAGCGGGAGTGCAGATACGCAGTATTTT

V: TRBV3-1/TRBV3-2
D: .
size: .
length: 16
J: TRBJ2-3
CDR3: CASSQGGSRFTDTQYF
DNA: TGTGCCAGCAGCCAAGGTGGTAGCCGATTTACAGATACGCAGTATTTT

V: TRBV19
D: TRBD1
size: .
length: 17
J: TRBJ1-1
CDR3: CASSLRTGTSLNTEAFF
DNA: TGTGCCAGTAGTCTCCGGACAGGGACCTCATTGAACACTGAAGCTTTCTTT

V: TRBV19
D: TRBD1
size: .
length: 11
J: TRBJ1-4
CDR3: CASATGAQLFF
DNA: TGTGCCAGTGCGACAGGGGCTCAACTGTTTTTT

V: TRBV1
D: .
size: once
length: 16
J: TRBJ2-2
CDR3: CTSSQGLATLFWELFF
DNA: TGCACCAGCAGCCAGGGACTAGCGACGCTCTTTTGGGAGCTGTTTTTT

V: TRBV12-3/TRBV12-4
D: .
size: .
length: 13
J: TRBJ2-7
CDR3: CASSFRDSYEQYF
DNA: TGTGCCAGCAGTTTCAGGGATTCCTACGAGCAGTACTTC

V: TRBV30
D: .
size: .
length: 13
J: TRBJ1-5
CDR3: CAWSVDRDQPQHF
DNA: TGTGCCTGGAGTGTAGACAGAGATCAGCCCCAGCATTTT

V: TRBV5-4
D: .
size: once
length: 15
J: TRBJ1-2
CDR3: CASSLGWAQNYGYTF
DNA: TGTGCCAGCAGCTTGGGTTGGGCCCAAAACTATGGCTACACCTTC

V: TRBV5-6
D: TRBD2
size: .
length: 15
J: TRBJ2-1
CDR3: CASSFYGLARPEQFF
DNA: TGTGCCAGCAGCTTTTATGGACTAGCGCGCCCTGAGCAGTTCTTC